These 3 T cell receptor beta chains came from one sample sequenced in a study of regulatory T cells in long-lasting Graves disease. CDR3 regions were amplified by Arm-PCR using iRepertoire HTBI primers to build TCR beta libraries. TCRdb ran MiXCR on the multiplex PCR reads and lists one entry per CDR3 protein. The profile covers about 430,000 distinct CDR3 sequences, with roughly 21% appearing a single time and around 15% taken by the ten largest. Documented time point: persistent/refractory GD, antithyroid drugs over 5 years with positive TRAb. Construction of the TCR library relied on RNA isolated from PBMCs. Sequencing used peripheral blood mononuclear cells (PBMCs), obtained when the disease was refractory, from a patient treated with antithyroid drugs. Source of these receptors: a female donor with Graves disease.

The genes are TRBV5-1 and TRBJ2-1; 7 nucleotides line up with TRBD1. Germline values: CDR1 SGHRS, CDR2 YFSETQ. The CDR3 spans 17 residues. The ends lost 5 bases at V and 4 bases at J; junction bases unmatched: 15. CDR3 region: CASRPNRGLGMYNEQFF. The DNA for the CDR3 is TGCGCCAGCAGGCCTAACAGGGGTCTAGGAATGTACAATGAGCAGTTCTTC. Supplemented by reference TRBV5-1 and TRBJ2-1, the full variable domain reads KAGVTQTPRYLIKTRGQQVTLSCSPISGHRSVSWYQQTPGQGLQFLFEYFSETQRNKGNFPGRFSGRQFSNSRSEMNVSTLELGDSALYLCASRPNRGLGMYNEQFFGPGTRLTVL.

About this clonotype: A clone one base away is much larger, so this may be a read error. The chain joins TRBV6-2 or TRBV6-3 to TRBJ2-5, with a possible D match to TRBD1 (6 bases). Germline V gene lookup returns CDR1 MNHEY and CDR2 SVGEGT. Deletions cut 5 bases from V and 1 base from J, with 17 bases between. The CDR3 is 16 residues long. The CDR3 loop reads CASSDPGTSFQETQYF. CDR3 nucleotides: TGTGCCAGCAGTGATCCCGGGACAAGCTTCCAAGAGACCCAGTACTTC.

V usage is TRBV14 and J usage is TRBJ1-6; possibly TRBD1 for D (5 bases). Germline V gene sequence: CDR1 SGHDN, CDR2 FVKESK. Trimming pared 5 bases from V and 10 bases from J, leaving 9 bases between. The CDR3 is made up of 12 amino acids. The CDR3 is CASSAGFSPLHF. In nucleotides, the CDR3 is TGTGCCAGCAGCGCAGGGTTCTCACCCCTCCACTTT.